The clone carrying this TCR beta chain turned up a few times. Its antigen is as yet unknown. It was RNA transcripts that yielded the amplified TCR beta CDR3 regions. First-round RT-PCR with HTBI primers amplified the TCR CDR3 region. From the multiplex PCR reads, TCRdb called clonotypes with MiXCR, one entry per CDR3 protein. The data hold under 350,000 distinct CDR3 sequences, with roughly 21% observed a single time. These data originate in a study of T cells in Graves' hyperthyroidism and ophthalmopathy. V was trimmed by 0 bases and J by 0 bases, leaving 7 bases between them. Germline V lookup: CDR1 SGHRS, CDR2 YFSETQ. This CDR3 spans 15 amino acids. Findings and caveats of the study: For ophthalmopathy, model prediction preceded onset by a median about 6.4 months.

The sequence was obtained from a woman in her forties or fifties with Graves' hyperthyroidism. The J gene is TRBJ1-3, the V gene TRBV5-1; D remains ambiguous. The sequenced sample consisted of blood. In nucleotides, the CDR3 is TGCGCCAGCAGCTTGGGTGCAGCCTCTGGAAACACCATATATTTT. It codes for CASSLGAASGNTIYF.